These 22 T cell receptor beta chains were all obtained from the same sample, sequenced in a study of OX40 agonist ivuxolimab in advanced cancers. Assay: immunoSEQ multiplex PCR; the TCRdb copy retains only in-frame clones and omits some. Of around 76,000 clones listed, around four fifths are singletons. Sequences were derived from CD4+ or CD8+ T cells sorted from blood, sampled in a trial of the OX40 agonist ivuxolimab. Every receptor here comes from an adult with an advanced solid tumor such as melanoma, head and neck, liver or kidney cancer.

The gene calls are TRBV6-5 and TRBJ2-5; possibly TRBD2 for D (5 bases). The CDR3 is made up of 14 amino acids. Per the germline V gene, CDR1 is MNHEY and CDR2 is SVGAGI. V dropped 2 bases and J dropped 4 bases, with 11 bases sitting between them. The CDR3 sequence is CASSYGGSPETQYF. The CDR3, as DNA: TGTGCCAGCAGTTACGGAGGTTCCCCAGAGACCCAGTACTTC.

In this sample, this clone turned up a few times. The CDR3 here is CASSLLGGRRAQGTEAFF. CDR3 nucleotide sequence: TGTGCCAGCAGCCTGCTGGGGGGGCGTCGGGCCCAGGGCACTGAAGCTTTCTTT. The V call is TRBV5-6, the J call TRBJ1-1; perhaps TRBD1 as D (6 bases). CDR1 and CDR2 (germline): SGHDT, YYEEEE. Trimming took off 4 bases at V and 4 bases at J, with 26 bases between the two ends. The CDR3 spans 18 residues.

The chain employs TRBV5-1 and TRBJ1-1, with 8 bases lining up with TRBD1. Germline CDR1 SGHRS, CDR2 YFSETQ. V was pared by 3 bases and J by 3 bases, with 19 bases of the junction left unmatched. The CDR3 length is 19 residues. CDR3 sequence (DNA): TGCGCCAGCAGCTCCCCTCCAGACAGGGGCTCCAAGCCGTACACTGAAGCTTTCTTT. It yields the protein CASSSPPDRGSKPYTEAFF.

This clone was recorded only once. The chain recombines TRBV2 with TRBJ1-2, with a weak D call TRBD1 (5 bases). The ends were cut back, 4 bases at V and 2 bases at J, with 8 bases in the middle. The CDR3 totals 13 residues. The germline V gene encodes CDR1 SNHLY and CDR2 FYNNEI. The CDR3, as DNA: TGTGCCAGCAGTGGGGGCAGCAACTATGGCTACACCTTC. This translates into CASSGGSNYGYTF.

This CDR3 reads CASSPPTAQETQYF. DNA of the CDR3: TGTGCCAGCTCACCACCGACAGCGCAAGAGACCCAGTACTTC. The V gene is TRBV18, the J gene TRBJ2-5; D is perhaps TRBD1 (5 bases). Deletions cut 0 bases from V and 2 bases from J, with 7 bases between. The CDR3 runs 14 residues. Looked up from germline, CDR1 is KGHSH and CDR2 is LQKENI.

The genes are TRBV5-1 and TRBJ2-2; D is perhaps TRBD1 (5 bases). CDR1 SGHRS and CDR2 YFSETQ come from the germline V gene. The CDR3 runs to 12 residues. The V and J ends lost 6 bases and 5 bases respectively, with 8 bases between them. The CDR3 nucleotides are TGCGCCAGCAACCAGGGTACCGGGGAGCTGTTTTTT. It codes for CASNQGTGELFF.

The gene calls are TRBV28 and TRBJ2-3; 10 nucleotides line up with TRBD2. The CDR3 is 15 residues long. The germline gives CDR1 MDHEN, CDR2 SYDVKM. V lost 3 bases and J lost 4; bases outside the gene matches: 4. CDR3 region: CASSFLAGVSDTQYF. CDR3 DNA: TGTGCCAGCAGTTTTCTAGCGGGAGTGTCAGATACGCAGTATTTT.

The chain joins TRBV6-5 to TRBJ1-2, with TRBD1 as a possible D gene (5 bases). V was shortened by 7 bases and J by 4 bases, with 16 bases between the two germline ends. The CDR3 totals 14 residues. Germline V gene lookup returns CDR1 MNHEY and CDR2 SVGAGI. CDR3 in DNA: TGTGCCAGCAACACCTGGCAGGGTTTCTATGGCTACACCTTC. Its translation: CASNTWQGFYGYTF.

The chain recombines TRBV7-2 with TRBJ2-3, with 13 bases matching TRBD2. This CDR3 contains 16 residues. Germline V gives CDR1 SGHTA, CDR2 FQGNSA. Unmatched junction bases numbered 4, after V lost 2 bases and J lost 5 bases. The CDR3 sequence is CASSLTRTSGGDTQYF. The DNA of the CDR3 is TGTGCCAGCAGCTTAACCCGGACTAGCGGGGGAGATACGCAGTATTTT.

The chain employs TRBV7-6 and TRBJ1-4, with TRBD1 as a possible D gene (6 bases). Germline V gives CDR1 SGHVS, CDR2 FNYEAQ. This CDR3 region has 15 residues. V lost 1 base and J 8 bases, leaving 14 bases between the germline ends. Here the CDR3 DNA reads TGTGCCAGCAGCTTAGGACAGGCTGCGGCCGAAAAACTGTTTTTT. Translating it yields CASSLGQAAAEKLFF.

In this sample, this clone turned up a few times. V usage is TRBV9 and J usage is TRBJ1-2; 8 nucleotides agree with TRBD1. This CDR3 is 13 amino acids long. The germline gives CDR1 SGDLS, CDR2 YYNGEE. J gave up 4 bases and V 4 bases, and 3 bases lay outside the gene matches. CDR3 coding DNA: TGTGCCAGCAGCATCGGGACAGGCTATGGCTACACCTTC. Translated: CASSIGTGYGYTF.

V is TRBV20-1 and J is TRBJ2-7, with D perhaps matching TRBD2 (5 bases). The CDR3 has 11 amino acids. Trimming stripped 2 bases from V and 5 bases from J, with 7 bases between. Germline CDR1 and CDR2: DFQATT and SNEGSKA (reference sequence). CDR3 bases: TGCAGTGCTAGAACCGGGGACGAGCAGTACTTC. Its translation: CSARTGDEQYF.

CDR3 DNA: TGTGCCAGAAGCCGGGACAGTTACGAGCAGTACTTC. As protein: CARSRDSYEQYF. The J gene is TRBJ2-7, the V gene TRBV5-3; 7 nucleotides align to TRBD1. TRBV5-3 is reported as an ORF; its role is uncertain. The V and J ends lost 4 bases and 4 bases, in that order; junction bases with no gene match: 2. The CDR3 loop spans 12 amino acids.

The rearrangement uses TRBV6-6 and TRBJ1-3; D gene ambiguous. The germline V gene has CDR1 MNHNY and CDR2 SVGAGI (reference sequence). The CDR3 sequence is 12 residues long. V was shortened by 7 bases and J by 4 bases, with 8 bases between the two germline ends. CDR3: CASTHGGNTIYF. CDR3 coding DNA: TGTGCCAGCACCCATGGGGGAAACACCATATATTTT.

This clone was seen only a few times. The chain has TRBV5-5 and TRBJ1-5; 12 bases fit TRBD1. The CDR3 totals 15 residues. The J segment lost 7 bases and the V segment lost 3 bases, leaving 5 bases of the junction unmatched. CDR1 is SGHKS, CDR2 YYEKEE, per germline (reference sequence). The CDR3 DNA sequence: TGTGCCAGCAGCTACGGGACAGGGGGCACCCAGCCCCAGCATTTT. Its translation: CASSYGTGGTQPQHF.

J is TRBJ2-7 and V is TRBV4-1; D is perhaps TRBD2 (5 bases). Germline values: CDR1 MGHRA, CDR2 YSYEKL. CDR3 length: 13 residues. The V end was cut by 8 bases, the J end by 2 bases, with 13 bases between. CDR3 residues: CASGRGPAYEQYF. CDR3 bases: TGCGCCAGCGGCCGCGGGCCCGCCTACGAGCAGTACTTC.

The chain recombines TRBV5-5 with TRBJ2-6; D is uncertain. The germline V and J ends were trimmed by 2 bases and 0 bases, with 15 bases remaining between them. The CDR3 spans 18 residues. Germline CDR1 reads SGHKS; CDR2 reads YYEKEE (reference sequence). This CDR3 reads CASSLSSARRSGANVLTF. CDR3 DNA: TGTGCCAGCAGCTTATCGTCCGCCCGGCGCTCTGGGGCCAACGTCCTGACTTTC.

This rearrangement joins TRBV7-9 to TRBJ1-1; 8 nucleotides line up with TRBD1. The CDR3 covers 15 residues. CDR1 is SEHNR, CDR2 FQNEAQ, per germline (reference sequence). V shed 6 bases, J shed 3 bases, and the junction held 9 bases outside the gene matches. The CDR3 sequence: CASRPRTGQYTEAFF. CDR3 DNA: TGTGCCAGCAGACCCAGGACAGGGCAGTACACTGAAGCTTTCTTT.

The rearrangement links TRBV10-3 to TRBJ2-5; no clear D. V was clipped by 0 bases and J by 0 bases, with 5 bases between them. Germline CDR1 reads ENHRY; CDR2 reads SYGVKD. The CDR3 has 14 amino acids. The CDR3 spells CAISESSYQETQYF. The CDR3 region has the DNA TGTGCCATCAGTGAGTCAAGTTACCAAGAGACCCAGTACTTC.

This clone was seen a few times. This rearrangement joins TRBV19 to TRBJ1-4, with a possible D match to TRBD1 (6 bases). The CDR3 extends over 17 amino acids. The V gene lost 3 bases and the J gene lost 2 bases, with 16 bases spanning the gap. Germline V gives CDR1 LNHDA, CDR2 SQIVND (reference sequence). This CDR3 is CASSIGTGARTNEKLFF. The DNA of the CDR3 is TGTGCCAGTAGTATCGGAACGGGGGCGCGGACTAATGAAAAACTGTTTTTT.

The CDR3 coding sequence is TGTGCCAGCAGCTTAGTCGGGGAACGACCGATCTCCTACAATGAGCAGTTCTTC. This codes for CASSLVGERPISYNEQFF. This sequence joins TRBV7-9 and TRBJ2-1, with D possibly matching TRBD2 (5 bases). Germline-derived CDR1 and CDR2 are SEHNR and FQNEAQ (reference sequence). Trimming left V 1 base short and J 0 bases short, with 16 bases between. The length of the CDR3 is 18 residues.

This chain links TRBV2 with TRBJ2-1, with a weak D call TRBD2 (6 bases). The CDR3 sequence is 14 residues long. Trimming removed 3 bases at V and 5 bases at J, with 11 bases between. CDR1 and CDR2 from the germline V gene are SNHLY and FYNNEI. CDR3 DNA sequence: TGTGCCAGCAGTGATGAGCGGAGGGACAATGAGCAGTTCTTC. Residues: CASSDERRDNEQFF.